This T cell receptor beta chain derives from a study of regulatory and conventional T cells in RAG deficiency. TCRdb's table, derived via immunoSEQ multiplex PCR, lists solely in-frame clones and lacks some. There are around 37,000 clones in the sample; approximately 91% occur only once, and approximately 13% lies in the top ten. The V gene end was trimmed by 5 bases and the J gene end by 2 bases; junction bases not matched to a gene: 10. Germline V gene sequence: CDR1 SEHNR, CDR2 FQNEAQ (reference sequence). The CDR3 has 17 amino acids. This clone is a singleton in its sample. What it binds is not known. Study-wide results and caveats: Omenn patients showed >80% Treg-Tconv overlap and shorter CDR3 lengths. Control T-cell subsets had markedly higher Shannon entropy and lower Simpson indices than RAG-deficient patients. Treg unique TCR beta sequences were about 91-fold fewer in Omenn syndrome and CID/AS patients than controls.

The same sample was also studied in work on regulatory T cells. Per that paper: The PCR used 52 TRBV and 13 TRBJ primers.

The V gene is TRBV7-9, the J gene TRBJ2-5; 11 bases align to TRBD1. The source of this sequence is a human donor in good health. Input material: CD8+ T cells sorted from blood. CDR3 in DNA: TGTGCCAGCAGCGATACAGGACAGGGGGCTAAGCAAGAGACCCAGTACTTC. As protein: CASSDTGQGAKQETQYF.